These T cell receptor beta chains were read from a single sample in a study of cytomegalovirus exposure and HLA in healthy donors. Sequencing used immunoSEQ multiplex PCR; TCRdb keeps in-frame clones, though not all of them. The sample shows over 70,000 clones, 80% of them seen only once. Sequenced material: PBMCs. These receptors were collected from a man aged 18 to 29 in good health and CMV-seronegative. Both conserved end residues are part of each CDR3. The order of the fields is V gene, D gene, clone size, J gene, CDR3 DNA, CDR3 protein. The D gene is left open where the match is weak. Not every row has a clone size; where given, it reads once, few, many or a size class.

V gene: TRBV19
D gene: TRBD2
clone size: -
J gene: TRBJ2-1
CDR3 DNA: TGTGCCAGTAGTATAAGAAGCGGGACCTACTACAATGAGCAGTTCTTC
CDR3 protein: CASSIRSGTYYNEQFF

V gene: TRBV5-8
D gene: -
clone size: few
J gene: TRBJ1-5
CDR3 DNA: TGTGCCAGCAGCTTGGGACAGGAGGCCCAGCCCCAGCATTTT
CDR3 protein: CASSLGQEAQPQHF

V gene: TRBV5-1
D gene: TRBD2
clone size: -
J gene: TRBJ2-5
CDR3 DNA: TGCGCCAGCAGCTTGGTGGCTAGCGGGGGCCAAGAGACCCAGTACTTC
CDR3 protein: CASSLVASGGQETQYF

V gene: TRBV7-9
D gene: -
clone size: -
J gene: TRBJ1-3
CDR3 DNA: TGTTCCAGCAGCTTAGCGAACCTGGCAGGGTATGGAAACACCATATATTTT
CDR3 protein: CSSSLANLAGYGNTIYF

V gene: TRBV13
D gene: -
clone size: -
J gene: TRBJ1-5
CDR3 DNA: TGTGCCAGCAGCTTAGGAGGCAGGCGAAGCAATCAGCCCCAGCATTTT
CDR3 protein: CASSLGGRRSNQPQHF

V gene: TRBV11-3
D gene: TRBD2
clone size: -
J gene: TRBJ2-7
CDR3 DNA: TGTGCCAGCAGCTCGACTAGCGGGGGGCCCGTGACGGAGCAGTACTTC
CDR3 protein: CASSSTSGGPVTEQYF

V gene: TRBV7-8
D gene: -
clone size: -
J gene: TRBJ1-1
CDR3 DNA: TGTGCCAGCAGCCTCCGCCGGGACAAGAACACTGAAGCTTTCTTT
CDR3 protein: CASSLRRDKNTEAFF

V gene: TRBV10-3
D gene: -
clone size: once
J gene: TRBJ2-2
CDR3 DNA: TGTGCCATCAGTGAGACAAACAGCCCCGGGGAGCTGTTTTTT
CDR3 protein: CAISETNSPGELFF

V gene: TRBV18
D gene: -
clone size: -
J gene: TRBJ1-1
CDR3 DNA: TGTGCCAGCTCACGACTACACTCGGTGGGCACTGAAGCTTTCTTT
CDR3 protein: CASSRLHSVGTEAFF

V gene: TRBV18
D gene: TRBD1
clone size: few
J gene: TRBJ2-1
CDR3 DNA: TGTGCCAGCTCACGTCCCCAAGGGACAGGGGATTCCGACGTACGGCAGTTCTTC
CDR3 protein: CASSRPQGTGDSDVRQFF

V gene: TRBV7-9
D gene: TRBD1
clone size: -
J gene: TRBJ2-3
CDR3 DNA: TGTGCCAGCTGGGACAGGGCAGATACGCAGTATTTT
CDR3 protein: CASWDRADTQYF

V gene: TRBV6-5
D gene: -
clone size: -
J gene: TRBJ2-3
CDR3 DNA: TGTGCCAGCAGCAGTCGGACACCCACAGATACGCAGTATTTT
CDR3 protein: CASSSRTPTDTQYF

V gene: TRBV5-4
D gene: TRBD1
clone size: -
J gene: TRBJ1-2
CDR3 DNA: TGTGCCAGCAGCTTGGGGGCTCCCCGGGACAGACCTAACTATGGCTACACCTTC
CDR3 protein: CASSLGAPRDRPNYGYTF

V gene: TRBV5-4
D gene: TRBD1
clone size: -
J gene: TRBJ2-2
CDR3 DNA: TGTGCCAGCAGACCGCCCCCGGGACAGGGGAACGGGGAGCTGTTTTTT
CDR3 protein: CASRPPPGQGNGELFF

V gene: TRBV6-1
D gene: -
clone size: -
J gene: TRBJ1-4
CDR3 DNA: TGTGCCAGCAGTCCGGAGGGTCTGGCTAATGAAAAACTGTTTTTT
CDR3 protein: CASSPEGLANEKLFF

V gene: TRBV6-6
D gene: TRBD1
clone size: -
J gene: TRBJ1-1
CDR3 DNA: TGTGCCAGCAGTTATCCCCCACGACAGGGGAGGACTGAAGCTTTCTTT
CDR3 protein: CASSYPPRQGRTEAFF

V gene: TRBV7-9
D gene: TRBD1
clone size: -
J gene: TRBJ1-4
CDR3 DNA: TGTGCCAGCAGCTCCAGGACAGGGGGTGGCGAAAAACTGTTTTTT
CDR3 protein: CASSSRTGGGEKLFF

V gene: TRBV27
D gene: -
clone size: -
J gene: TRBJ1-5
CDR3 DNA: TGTGCCAGCAGTTTACTGGGACTCCATCAGCCCCAGCATTTT
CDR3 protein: CASSLLGLHQPQHF

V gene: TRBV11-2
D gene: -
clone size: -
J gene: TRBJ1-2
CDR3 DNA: TGTGCCAGCAGCTTAGCGGACTCAACAGGGAGCGGCTACACCTTC
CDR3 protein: CASSLADSTGSGYTF

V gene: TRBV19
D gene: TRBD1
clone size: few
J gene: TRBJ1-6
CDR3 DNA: TGTGCCAGTAGTGCCCTGACAGGGGAGAATTCACCCCTCCACTTT
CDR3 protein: CASSALTGENSPLHF

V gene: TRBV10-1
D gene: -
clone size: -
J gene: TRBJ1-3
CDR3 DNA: TGCGCCAGCAGTACAGGGCCCTCTGGAAACACCATATATTTT
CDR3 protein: CASSTGPSGNTIYF

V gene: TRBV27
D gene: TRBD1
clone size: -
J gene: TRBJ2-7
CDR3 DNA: TGTGCCAGCAGTTTACAGGGGGCTCAGGAGCAGTACTTC
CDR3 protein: CASSLQGAQEQYF

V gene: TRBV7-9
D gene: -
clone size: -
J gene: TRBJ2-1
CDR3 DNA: TGTGCCAGCAGCCAGGCAACAGGGCAGTTCTTC
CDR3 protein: CASSQATGQFF

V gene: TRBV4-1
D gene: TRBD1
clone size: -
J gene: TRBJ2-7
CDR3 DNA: TGCGCCAGCAGCCAGCAAGATCTGACCGGGACAGCTAACTACGAGCAGTACTTC
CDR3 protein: CASSQQDLTGTANYEQYF

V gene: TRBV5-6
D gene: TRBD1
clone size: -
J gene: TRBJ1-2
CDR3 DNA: TGTGCCAGCAGCCTCGAACAGGGGGCGCGAGGCTACACCTTC
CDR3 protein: CASSLEQGARGYTF

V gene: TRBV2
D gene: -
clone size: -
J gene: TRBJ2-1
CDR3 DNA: TGTGCCAGCAGGCGGGGTCAGGCGGATGAGCAGTTCTTC
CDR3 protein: CASRRGQADEQFF